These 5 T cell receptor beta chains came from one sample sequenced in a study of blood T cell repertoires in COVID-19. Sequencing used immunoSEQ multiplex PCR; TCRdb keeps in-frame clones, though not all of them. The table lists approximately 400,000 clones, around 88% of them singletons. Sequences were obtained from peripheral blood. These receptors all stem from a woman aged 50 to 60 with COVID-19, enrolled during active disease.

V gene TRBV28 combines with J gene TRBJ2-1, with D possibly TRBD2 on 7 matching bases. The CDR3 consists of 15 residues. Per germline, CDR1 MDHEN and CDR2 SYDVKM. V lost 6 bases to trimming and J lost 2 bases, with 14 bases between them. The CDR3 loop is CASRPRGATYNEQFF. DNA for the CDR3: TGTGCCAGCAGACCCCGGGGGGCCACCTACAATGAGCAGTTCTTC.

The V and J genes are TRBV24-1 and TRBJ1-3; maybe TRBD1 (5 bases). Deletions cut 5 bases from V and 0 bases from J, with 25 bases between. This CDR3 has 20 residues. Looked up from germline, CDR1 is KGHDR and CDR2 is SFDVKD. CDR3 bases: TGTGCCACCAGTGCCCCCTTGGGGGGAGGGAAAACCTCCTCTGGAAACACCATATATTTT. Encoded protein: CATSAPLGGGKTSSGNTIYF.

Written as DNA, the CDR3 is TGTGCCAGCAGCCAAGAGGAATGGGGTTTTACAGGGCGAACTGAAGCTTTCTTT. Amino acids: CASSQEEWGFTGRTEAFF. J is TRBJ1-1 and V is TRBV14; possible D gene TRBD1, 6 bases. V lost 0 bases, J lost 5 bases, and 22 bases lay in between. Germline CDR1 is SGHDN and CDR2 is FVKESK. The CDR3 length is 18 residues.

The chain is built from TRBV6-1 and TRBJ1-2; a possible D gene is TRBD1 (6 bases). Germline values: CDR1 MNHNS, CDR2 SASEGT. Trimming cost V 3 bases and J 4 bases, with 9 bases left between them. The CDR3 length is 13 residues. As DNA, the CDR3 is TGTGCCAGCAGTGACAGGGGAGTCTATGGCTACACCTTC. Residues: CASSDRGVYGYTF.

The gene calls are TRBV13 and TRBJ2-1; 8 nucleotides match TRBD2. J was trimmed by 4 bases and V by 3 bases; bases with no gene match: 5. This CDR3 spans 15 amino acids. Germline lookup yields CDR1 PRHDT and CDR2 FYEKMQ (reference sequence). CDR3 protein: CASSFAGGPYNEQFF. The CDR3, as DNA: TGTGCCAGCAGCTTTGCGGGGGGCCCTTACAATGAGCAGTTCTTC.